This T cell receptor (beta chain) is drawn from a study of vaccination and CD4 T cells after COVID-19. Study-level background: Overlapping peptides covering the spike proteins of SARS-CoV-2, HCoV-NL63, HCoV-OC43 and HCoV-229E were added to stimulate cells.

With respect to this clonotype: Its antigen is as yet unknown.

Cultured CD4+ T cell DNA was sequenced using the Oncomine TCR Beta short-read assay. It was from cultured CD4+ T cells that genomic DNA was extracted. MiXCR, applied by TCRdb to the PCR reads, yields one record per CDR3 protein. The sample includes 15,000 to 20,000 distinct CDR3 sequences, around 80% of them seen just once. Germline loops: CDR1 MNHNS, CDR2 SASEGT. The V gene end was trimmed by 6 bases and the J gene end by 6 bases; junction bases not matched to a gene: 10. CDR3 length: 15 amino acids. The treatment was: approximately 10-day PBMC culture with coronavirus spike peptide pools or control peptides (ViraFEST assay).

The genes are TRBV6-1 and TRBJ1-5; 8 nucleotides line up with TRBD1. This TCR was recovered from a human donor who received a COVID-19 vaccine. The input for sequencing was CD4+ T cells from blood, cultured in vitro, taken after SARS-CoV-2 vaccination. The CDR3 DNA follows: TGTGCCAGCAGCCAGGACAGGGATTTGGGTCAGCCCCAGCATTTT. It translates to CASSQDRDLGQPQHF.